These 9 T cell receptor beta chains share one sample of origin, sequenced in a study of cytomegalovirus exposure and HLA in healthy donors (dated by TCRdb to the late 2010s). The library was generated by the immunoSEQ multiplex PCR assay. For the multiplex PCR, a mixture combining 60 forward primers for TCR Vbeta segments and 13 reverse primers for TCR Jbeta segments was used. Imported from immuneACCESS, the table was reduced by TCRdb to in-frame sequences with V and J called. These copies leave out some clones; in studies compared against another copy, an unresolved V gene accounts for under half, and the cause of the remainder is not known. Within this sample are a few hundred thousand clones, with under 90% of them counted one time only. The ten largest account for approximately 0.3% of the sample. The specimen sequenced was PBMCs. These receptors came from a girl aged 2-10 years in good health and CMV-seronegative.

This clone was counted between two and nine times. V gene TRBV2 combines with J gene TRBJ2-5; D is unclear. Germline V gene data show CDR1 as SNHLY and CDR2 as FYNNEI. The CDR3 spans 12 residues. V lost 7 bases, J lost 3 bases, and 9 bases lay in between. CDR3 sequence reads: CASTIDKETQYF. The CDR3 DNA follows: TGTGCCAGCACTATAGATAAAGAGACCCAGTACTTC.

On this clone: Its ends do not fully match the called genes, so a read error is possible. The V and J genes are TRBV7-9 and TRBJ2-7, with a possible D match to TRBD1 (6 bases). In germline, CDR1 is SEHNR, CDR2 FQNEAQ (reference sequence). The CDR3 consists of 15 residues. As DNA, the CDR3 is TGTTCCAGCAGTTCCGGTCAGGGGTTCATTTACGAGCAGTACTTC. It encodes CSSSSGQGFIYEQYF.

The chain carries TRBV5-4 and TRBJ1-1; TRBD1 agrees at 7 bases. The V and J ends lost 0 bases and 0 bases, in that order; junction bases with no gene match: 8. There are 17 residues in the CDR3. The germline gives CDR1 SGHNT, CDR2 YYREEE (reference sequence). The CDR3 sequence is CASSLGDSGILNTEAFF. For the CDR3, the DNA is TGTGCCAGCAGCTTGGGGGACAGTGGGATCTTGAACACTGAAGCTTTCTTT.

As concerns this clone: Mismatch with germline at one junction end may stem from a read error. The V gene is TRBV7-7, the J gene TRBJ1-4; the match to TRBD1 covers 9 bases. The CDR3 consists of 14 residues. The germline V gene encodes CDR1 SSHAT and CDR2 FNYEAQ (reference sequence). CDR3 amino acids: CASSRGTGNGKLFF. The CDR3 bases are TGTGCCAGCAGCCGCGGGACAGGGAATGGAAAACTGTTTTTT.

The J gene is TRBJ2-1, the V gene TRBV6-4; 10 positions match TRBD2. The CDR3 consists of 15 residues. J gave up 6 bases and V 4 bases, and 6 bases lay outside the gene matches. Germline V CDR1 and CDR2: MRHNA, SNTAGT. In DNA form, the CDR3 reads TGTGCCAGCAGTGTATTAGCGGGGGGAGTCAATGAGCAGTTCTTC. Translation: CASSVLAGGVNEQFF.

The rearrangement joins TRBV2 to TRBJ2-3; 11 nucleotides agree with TRBD2. This CDR3 is 22 amino acids long. The V gene's germline CDR1 is SNHLY and CDR2 FYNNEI. Trimming at V came to 7 bases and at J to 4 bases, leaving 28 bases not matched to a gene. This chain's CDR3 is CASNRGKLAGVPQNQDSDTQYF. Written as DNA, the CDR3 is TGTGCCAGCAACCGAGGAAAACTAGCGGGGGTTCCACAAAACCAAGATTCAGATACGCAGTATTTT. The whole variable domain, filled in from reference TRBV2 and TRBJ2-3, reads EPEVTQTPSHQVTQMGQEVILRCVPISNHLYFYWYRQILGQKVEFLVSFYNNEISEKSEIFDDQFSVERPDGSNFTLKIRSTKLEDSAMYFCASNRGKLAGVPQNQDSDTQYFGPGTRLTVL.

The chain carries TRBV25-1 and TRBJ1-4; D is possibly TRBD1 (5 bases). The CDR3 has 15 amino acids. Germline assignment: CDR1 MGHDK and CDR2 SYGVNS. V lost 1 base and J lost 8, with 14 bases in between. Written as DNA, the CDR3 is TGTGCCAGCAGTGAATTAGGAGGGGCCGGGGAAAAACTGTTTTTT. This encodes CASSELGGAGEKLFF.

This clone was seen a single time. The V and J genes are TRBV2 and TRBJ2-7; D gene uncertain. The CDR3 length is 12 residues. Germline V gene data show CDR1 as SNHLY and CDR2 as FYNNEI. V was pared by 4 bases and J by 5 bases, with 9 bases between. The CDR3 region has the DNA TGTGCCAGCAGTGTCTATCGCGACGAGCAGTACTTC. As protein: CASSVYRDEQYF.

This chain joins TRBV27 and TRBJ2-1, with 10 bases aligning to TRBD2. Trimming took 3 bases from V and 8 from J; bases not matched to a gene: 4. The length of the CDR3 is 14 residues. Looked up from germline, CDR1 is MNHEY and CDR2 is SMNVEV (reference sequence). CDR3 in amino acids: CASSFRTSGDEQFF. The CDR3 bases are TGTGCCAGCAGTTTTCGAACTAGCGGGGATGAGCAGTTCTTC.